Presented here are 9 T cell receptor beta chains from one specimen sequenced in a study of blood T cells in healthy people across ages. It was with a sample-barcoded 5' primer and a J-beta primer mix that a second PCR of roughly 6 to 11 cycles was run. Each CDR3 protein gets one entry after TCRdb re-called the 5' RACE reads with MiXCR. The data contain about 500,000 distinct CDR3 sequences, around 24% of them singletons. These data also featured in a second study, about T cells of mothers and their children.

Sequencing was performed on blood. These receptors originate from a boy between 10 and 17 years old in good health.

This clonotype was observed a few times. The chain employs TRBV4-1 and TRBJ2-3; a possible D gene is TRBD1 (5 bases). The germline V gene has CDR1 MGHRA and CDR2 YSYEKL. V lost 0 bases, J lost 1 base, and 11 bases lay in between. The CDR3 loop spans 16 amino acids. DNA for the CDR3: TGCGCCAGCAGCCAAGATGTTAGGGGCGGCACAGATACGCAGTATTTT. Its protein is CASSQDVRGGTDTQYF.

The V and J genes are TRBV29-1 and TRBJ2-1; 11 bases agree with TRBD2. Germline CDR1 and CDR2: SQVTM and ANQGSEA. The CDR3 has 16 residues. J lost 4 bases, V lost 1 base, and 6 bases had no gene match. CDR3 sequence: CSVEVPGTSGYNEQFF. The CDR3 DNA is TGCAGCGTTGAAGTGCCTGGGACTAGCGGTTACAATGAGCAGTTCTTC.

The V and J genes are TRBV6-2 or TRBV6-3 and TRBJ2-2; 16 bases are a match to TRBD2. Unmatched junction bases numbered 5, after V lost 6 bases and J lost 4 bases. The CDR3 covers 17 residues. Germline CDR1 and CDR2: MNHEY and SVGEGT. The CDR3 DNA sequence: TGTGCCAGCAGGGGGACTAGCGGGAGGGTCCGCACCGGGGAGCTGTTTTTT. This sequence encodes CASRGTSGRVRTGELFF.

This clonotype was seen more than once but under ten times. An end of the junction differs from the germline gene, which may be a read error. This chain joins TRBV14 and TRBJ2-5; TRBD1 might be the D (5 bases). The CDR3 has 15 residues. Germline CDR1 and CDR2: SGHDN and FVKESK. The CDR3 region is CASSQVQGPREAQYF. In DNA form, the CDR3 reads TGTGCCAGCAGCCAAGTTCAGGGCCCACGAGAGGCCCAGTACTTC.

This CDR3 reads CASSPDDWSYNSPLHF. CDR3 coding DNA: TGCGCCAGCAGCCCGGACGATTGGTCCTATAATTCACCCCTCCACTTT. The chain employs TRBV5-1 and TRBJ1-6, with unresolved D. V was trimmed by 4 bases and J by 1 base, leaving 12 bases between them. The CDR3 is 16 amino acids. Germline V gene data show CDR1 as SGHRS and CDR2 as YFSETQ.

This clonotype was picked up a small number of times. The V gene is TRBV10-3, the J gene TRBJ2-5; D gene unclear. Per germline, CDR1 ENHRY and CDR2 SYGVKD. This CDR3 is built from 12 residues. V lost 6 bases to trimming and J lost 3 bases, with 8 bases between them. The CDR3 nucleotides read TGTGCCATCAGCAGGAAGAAAGAGACCCAGTACTTC. Translating gives CAISRKKETQYF.

This clonotype has only a few counts. A junction end diverges from the germline sequence, so it may reflect a read error. The rearrangement joins TRBV7-2 to TRBJ2-7; D ambiguous. The CDR3 covers 13 residues. Germline CDR1 reads SGHTA; CDR2 reads FQGNSA. In DNA, the CDR3 is TGTGCCAGCAGTCCCCAGAGCTCCCACGAGCAGTACTTC. Protein: CASSPQSSHEQYF.

Only a few counts were recorded for this clonotype. The chain recombines TRBV29-1 with TRBJ2-1, with TRBD2 matching over 8 bases. Gene TRBJ2-7 matches the end of the DNA better, so the J call may be wrong. The CDR3 covers 12 residues. Germline CDR1 is SQVTM and CDR2 is ANQGSEA. This chain's CDR3 is CSVGAGGYEQYF. The CDR3 DNA is TGCAGCGTTGGGGCGGGGGGTTACGAGCAGTACTTC.

This clonotype has more than one count but fewer than ten. V usage is TRBV7-2 and J usage is TRBJ2-1; 10 bases match TRBD2. The CDR3 has 16 residues. Germline V CDR1 and CDR2: SGHTA, FQGNSA. V shed 1 base and J 6 bases; nucleotides not matched to a gene: 6. The CDR3 loop reads CASSLVGSGRTNEQFF. CDR3 DNA sequence: TGTGCCAGCAGCTTAGTGGGTAGCGGGAGGACCAATGAGCAGTTCTTC.